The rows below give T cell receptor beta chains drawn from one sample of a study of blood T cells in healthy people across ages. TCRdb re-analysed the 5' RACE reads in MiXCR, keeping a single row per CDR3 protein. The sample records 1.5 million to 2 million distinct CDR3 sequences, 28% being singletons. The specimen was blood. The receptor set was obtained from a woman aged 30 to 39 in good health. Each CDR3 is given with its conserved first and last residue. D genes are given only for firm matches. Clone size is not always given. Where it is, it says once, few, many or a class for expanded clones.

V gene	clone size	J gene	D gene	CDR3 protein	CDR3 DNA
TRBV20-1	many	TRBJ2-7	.	CSAIRRYEQYF	TGCAGTGCGATTAGGAGGTACGAGCAGTACTTC
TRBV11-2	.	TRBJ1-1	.	CASSFRDEAFF	TGTGCCAGCAGTTTCCGCGATGAAGCTTTCTTT
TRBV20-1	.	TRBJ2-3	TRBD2	CSARRLAGTQDSQYF	TGCAGTGCTAGGAGACTAGCGGGGACACAAGATTCGCAGTATTTT
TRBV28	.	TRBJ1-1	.	CASMFRAMNTEAFF	TGTGCCAGCATGTTCAGGGCGATGAACACTGAAGCTTTCTTT
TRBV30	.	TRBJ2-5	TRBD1	CAWRAGDRTQYF	TGTGCCTGGAGAGCCGGGGACAGGACCCAGTACTTC
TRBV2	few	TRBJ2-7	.	CASSEATGLEQYF	TGTGCCAGCAGTGAAGCAACCGGTCTCGAGCAGTACTTC
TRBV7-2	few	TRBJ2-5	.	CASSLVGVGTQYF	TGTGCCAGCAGCTTGGTGGGGGTGGGGACCCAGTACTTC
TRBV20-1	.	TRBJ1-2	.	CSTRYLASGYTF	TGCAGTACTAGGTATCTGGCGTCCGGCTACACCTTC
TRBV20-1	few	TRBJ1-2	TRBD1	CSARVHQGARGYTF	TGCAGTGCTAGGGTACATCAGGGGGCTCGTGGCTACACCTTC
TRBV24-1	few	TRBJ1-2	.	CAASWSEVYGYTF	TGTGCCGCCAGTTGGTCGGAGGTCTATGGCTACACCTTC
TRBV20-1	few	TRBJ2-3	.	CSASGPGVDTQYF	TGCAGTGCTAGTGGTCCAGGGGTGGATACGCAGTATTTT
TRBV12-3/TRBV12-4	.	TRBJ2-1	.	CASSHAVGRLSGSYNEQFF	TGTGCCAGCAGTCACGCGGTGGGACGCCTGTCAGGGTCCTACAATGAGCAGTTCTTC
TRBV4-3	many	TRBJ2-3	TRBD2	CASSQQGLAGADTQYF	TGCGCCAGCAGCCAACAGGGACTAGCGGGCGCAGATACGCAGTATTTT
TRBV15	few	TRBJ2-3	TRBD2	CATSRDTPAAGGPDTQYF	TGTGCCACCAGCAGAGATACCCCGGCAGCGGGGGGGCCAGATACGCAGTATTTT
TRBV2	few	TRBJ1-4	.	CASSLGGSPEKLFF	TGTGCCAGCAGTTTAGGGGGATCCCCTGAAAAACTGTTTTTT
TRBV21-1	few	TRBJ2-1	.	CASSKVDRGRAAPSYNEQFF	TGTGCCAGCAGCAAAGTTGACAGGGGGAGGGCGGCGCCCTCCTACAATGAGCAGTTCTTC
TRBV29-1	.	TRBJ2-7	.	CSVEPDPAYEQYF	TGCAGCGTTGAACCGGACCCAGCCTACGAGCAGTACTTC
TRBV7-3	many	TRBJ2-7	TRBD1	CASSLTGTGSHEQYF	TGTGCCAGCAGCTTAACGGGGACAGGGTCCCACGAGCAGTACTTC
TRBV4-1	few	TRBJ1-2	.	CASSQVGDGYGYTF	TGCGCCAGCAGCCAAGTGGGGGACGGCTATGGCTACACCTTC
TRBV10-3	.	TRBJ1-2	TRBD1	CAISTGQGRDYGYTF	TGTGCCATCAGCACGGGACAGGGAAGAGACTATGGCTACACCTTC
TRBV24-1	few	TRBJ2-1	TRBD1	CATSDRRDRGRGNEQFF	TGTGCCACCAGTGACCGTCGAGACAGGGGGAGGGGCAATGAGCAGTTCTTC
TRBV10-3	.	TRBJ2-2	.	CAIRRGTTGELFF	TGTGCCATCAGGAGGGGGACCACCGGGGAGCTGTTTTTT
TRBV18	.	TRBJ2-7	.	CASSRGGGAGTEQYF	TGTGCCAGCTCGCGCGGTGGGGGCGCAGGTACCGAGCAGTACTTC
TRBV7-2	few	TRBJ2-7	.	CASSLATGTRGLGEQYF	TGTGCCAGCAGCTTAGCCACCGGGACCCGAGGACTGGGCGAGCAGTACTTC
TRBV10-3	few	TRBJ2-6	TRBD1	CAISGTGSSGANVLTF	TGTGCCATCAGTGGGACAGGCAGCTCTGGGGCCAACGTCCTGACTTTC
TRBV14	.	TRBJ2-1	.	CASSQEREVPFNEQFF	TGTGCCAGCAGCCAAGAGCGGGAAGTACCATTCAATGAGCAGTTCTTC
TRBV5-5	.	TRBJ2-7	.	CASSPQTGIDEQYF	TGTGCCAGCAGCCCCCAGACGGGGATCGACGAGCAGTACTTC
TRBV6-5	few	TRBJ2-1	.	CASSSRPAYNEQFF	TGTGCCAGCAGTTCGCGCCCTGCCTACAATGAGCAGTTCTTC
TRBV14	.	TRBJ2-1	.	CASSRRVQGNSEQFF	TGTGCCAGCAGCCGACGGGTTCAGGGCAACAGTGAGCAGTTCTTC
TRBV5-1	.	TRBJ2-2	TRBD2	CASSLRTSVTGERFF	TGCGCCAGCAGCTTGCGGACTAGCGTTACCGGGGAGCGGTTTTTT
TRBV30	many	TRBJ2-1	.	CAWGPQFF	TGTGCCTGGGGACCCCAGTTCTTC
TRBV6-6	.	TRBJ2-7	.	CASSYSFWAEHYEQYF	TGTGCCAGCAGTTACTCGTTCTGGGCTGAACACTACGAGCAGTACTTC